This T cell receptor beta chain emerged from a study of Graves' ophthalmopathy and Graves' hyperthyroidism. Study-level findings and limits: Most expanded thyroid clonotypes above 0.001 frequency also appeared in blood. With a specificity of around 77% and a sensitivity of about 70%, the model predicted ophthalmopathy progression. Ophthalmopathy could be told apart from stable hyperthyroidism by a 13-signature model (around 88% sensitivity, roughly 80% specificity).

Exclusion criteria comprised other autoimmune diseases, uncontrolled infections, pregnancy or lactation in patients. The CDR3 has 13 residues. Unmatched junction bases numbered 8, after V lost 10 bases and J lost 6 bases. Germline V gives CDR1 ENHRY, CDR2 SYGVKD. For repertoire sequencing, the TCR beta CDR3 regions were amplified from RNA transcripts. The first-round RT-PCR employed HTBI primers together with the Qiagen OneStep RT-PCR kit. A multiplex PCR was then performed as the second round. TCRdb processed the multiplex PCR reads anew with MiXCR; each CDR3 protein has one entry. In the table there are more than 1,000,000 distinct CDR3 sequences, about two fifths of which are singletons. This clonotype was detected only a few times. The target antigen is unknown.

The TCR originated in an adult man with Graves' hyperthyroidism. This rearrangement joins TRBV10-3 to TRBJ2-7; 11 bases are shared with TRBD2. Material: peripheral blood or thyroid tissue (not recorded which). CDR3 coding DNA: TGTGCCAGTACGCTAGCGGGAGGCCTCGAGCAGTACTTC. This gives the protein CASTLAGGLEQYF.